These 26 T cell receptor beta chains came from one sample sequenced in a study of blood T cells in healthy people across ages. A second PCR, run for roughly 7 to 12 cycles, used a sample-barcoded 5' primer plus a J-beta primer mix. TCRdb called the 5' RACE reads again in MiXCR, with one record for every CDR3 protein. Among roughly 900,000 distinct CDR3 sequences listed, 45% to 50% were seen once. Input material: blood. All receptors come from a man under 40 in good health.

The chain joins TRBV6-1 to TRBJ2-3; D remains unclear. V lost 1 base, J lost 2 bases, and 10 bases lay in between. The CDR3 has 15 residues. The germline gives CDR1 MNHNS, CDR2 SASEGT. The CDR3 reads CASSEGATDTDTQYF. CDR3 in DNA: TGTGCCAGCAGTGAAGGAGCGACGGACACAGATACGCAGTATTTT.

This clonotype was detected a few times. The DNA of the CDR3 is TGCAGTGCCGACCGACAGGGGAGAACAGATACGCAGTATTTT. Encoded protein: CSADRQGRTDTQYF. The V call is TRBV20-1, the J call TRBJ2-3, with TRBD1 matching 8 bases. From germline, CDR1 is DFQATT and CDR2 SNEGSKA (reference sequence). The CDR3 is 14 residues long. With 6 bases clipped from V and 3 bases from J, the junction kept 8 bases outside the gene matches.

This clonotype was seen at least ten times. This chain's CDR3 is CSVEFAGGEIHGADTQYF. The CDR3 coding sequence is TGCAGCGTTGAATTCGCGGGGGGGGAAATCCACGGCGCAGATACGCAGTATTTT. The V call is TRBV29-1, the J call TRBJ2-3; TRBD2 agrees at 9 bases. The CDR3 spans 18 residues. V shed 2 bases and J 4 bases; nucleotides not matched to a gene: 16. Germline V lookup: CDR1 SQVTM, CDR2 ANQGSEA.

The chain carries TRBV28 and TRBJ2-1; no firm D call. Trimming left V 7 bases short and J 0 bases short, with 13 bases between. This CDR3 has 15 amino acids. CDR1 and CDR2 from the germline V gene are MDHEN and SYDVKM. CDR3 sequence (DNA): TGTGCCAGCACCCGGGCGATAAGCTCCTACAATGAGCAGTTCTTC. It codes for CASTRAISSYNEQFF.

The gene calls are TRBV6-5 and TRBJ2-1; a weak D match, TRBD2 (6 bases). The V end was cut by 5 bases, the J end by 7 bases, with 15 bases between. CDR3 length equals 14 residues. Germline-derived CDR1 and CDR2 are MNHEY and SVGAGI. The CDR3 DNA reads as TGTGCCAGCAGTGGCGGGAAAATCCGGAATGAGCAGTTCTTC. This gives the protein CASSGGKIRNEQFF.

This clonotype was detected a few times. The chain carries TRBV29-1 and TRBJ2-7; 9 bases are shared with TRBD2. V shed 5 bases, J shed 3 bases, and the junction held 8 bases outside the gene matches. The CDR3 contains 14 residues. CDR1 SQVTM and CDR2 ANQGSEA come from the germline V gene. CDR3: CSVQESGGNYEQYF. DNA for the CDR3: TGCAGCGTTCAGGAAAGCGGGGGGAACTACGAGCAGTACTTC.

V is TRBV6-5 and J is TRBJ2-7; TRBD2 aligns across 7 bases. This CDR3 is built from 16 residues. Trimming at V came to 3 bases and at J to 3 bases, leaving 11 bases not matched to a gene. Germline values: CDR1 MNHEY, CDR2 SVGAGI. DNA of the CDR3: TGTGCCAGCAGTTATTCCGGTAAGGCGGGAGTCTACGAGCAGTACTTC. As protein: CASSYSGKAGVYEQYF.

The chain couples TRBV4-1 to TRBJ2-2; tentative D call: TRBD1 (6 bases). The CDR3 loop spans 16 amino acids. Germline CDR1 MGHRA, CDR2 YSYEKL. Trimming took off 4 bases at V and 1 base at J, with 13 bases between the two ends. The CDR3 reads CASSLQGAGNTGELFF. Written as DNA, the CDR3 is TGCGCCAGCAGCCTACAGGGCGCGGGGAACACCGGGGAGCTGTTTTTT.

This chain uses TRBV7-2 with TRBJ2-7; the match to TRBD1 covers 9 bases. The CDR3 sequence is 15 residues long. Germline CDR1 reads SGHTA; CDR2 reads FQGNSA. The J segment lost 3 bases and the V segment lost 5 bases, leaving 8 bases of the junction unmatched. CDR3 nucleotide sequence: TGTGCCAGCAGCCTGACAGGGGGAAGCGACTACGAGCAGTACTTC. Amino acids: CASSLTGGSDYEQYF.

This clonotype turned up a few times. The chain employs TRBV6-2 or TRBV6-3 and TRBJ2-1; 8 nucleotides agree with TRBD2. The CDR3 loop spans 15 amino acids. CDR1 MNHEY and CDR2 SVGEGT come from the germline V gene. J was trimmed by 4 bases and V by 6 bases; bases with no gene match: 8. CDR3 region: CASSSRGGMYNEQFF. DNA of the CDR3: TGTGCCAGCAGCTCCCGGGGGGGCATGTACAATGAGCAGTTCTTC.

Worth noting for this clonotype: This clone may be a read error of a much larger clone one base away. In nucleotides, the CDR3 is TGTGCCAGCAGTGATTGGTCGGTCTATAGCTACACCTTC. Translation: CASSDWSVYSYTF. The genes are TRBV2 and TRBJ1-2; no firm D call. The CDR3 runs 13 residues. Germline assignment: CDR1 SNHLY and CDR2 FYNNEI.

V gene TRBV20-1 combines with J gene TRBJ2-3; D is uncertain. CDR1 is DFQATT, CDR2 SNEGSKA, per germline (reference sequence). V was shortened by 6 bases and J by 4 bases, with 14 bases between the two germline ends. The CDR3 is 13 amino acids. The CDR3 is CSADTTFPDTQYF. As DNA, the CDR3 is TGCAGTGCAGACACTACTTTCCCAGATACGCAGTATTTT.

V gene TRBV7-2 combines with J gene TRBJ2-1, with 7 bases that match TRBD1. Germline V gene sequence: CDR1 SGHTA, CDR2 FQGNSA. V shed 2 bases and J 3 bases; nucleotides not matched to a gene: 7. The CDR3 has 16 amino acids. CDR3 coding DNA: TGTGCCAGCAGCTTACGGACAGGAGAATTCTACAATGAGCAGTTCTTC. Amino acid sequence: CASSLRTGEFYNEQFF.

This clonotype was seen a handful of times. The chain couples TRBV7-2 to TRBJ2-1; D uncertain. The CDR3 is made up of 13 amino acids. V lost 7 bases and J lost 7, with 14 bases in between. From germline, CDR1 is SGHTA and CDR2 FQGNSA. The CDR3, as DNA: TGTGCCAGCACTTATGGGCCCGCGAATGAGCAGTTCTTC. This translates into CASTYGPANEQFF.

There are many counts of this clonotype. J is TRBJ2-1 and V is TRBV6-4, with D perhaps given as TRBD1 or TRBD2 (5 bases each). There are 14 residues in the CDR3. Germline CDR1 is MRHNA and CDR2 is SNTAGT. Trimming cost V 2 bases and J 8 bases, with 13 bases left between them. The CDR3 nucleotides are TGTGCCAGCAGTGACGGGACCTCATTGGATGAGCAGTTCTTC. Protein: CASSDGTSLDEQFF.

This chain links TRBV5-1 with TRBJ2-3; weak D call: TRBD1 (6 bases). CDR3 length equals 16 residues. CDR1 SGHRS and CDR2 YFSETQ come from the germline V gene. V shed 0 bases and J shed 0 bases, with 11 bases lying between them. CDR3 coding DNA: TGCGCCAGCAGCTTGGCCGGGACACGGAGCACAGATACGCAGTATTTT. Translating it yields CASSLAGTRSTDTQYF.

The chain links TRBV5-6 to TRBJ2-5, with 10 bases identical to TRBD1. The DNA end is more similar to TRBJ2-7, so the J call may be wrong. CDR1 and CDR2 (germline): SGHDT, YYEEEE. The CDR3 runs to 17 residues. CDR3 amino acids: CASSTDRGQGPYYEQYF. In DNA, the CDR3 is TGTGCCAGCAGCACCGACAGGGGGCAGGGCCCATACTACGAGCAGTACTTC.

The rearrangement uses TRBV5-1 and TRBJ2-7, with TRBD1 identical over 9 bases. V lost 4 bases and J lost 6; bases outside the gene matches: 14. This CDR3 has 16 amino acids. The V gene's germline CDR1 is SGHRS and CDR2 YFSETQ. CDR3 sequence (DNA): TGCGCCAGCAGCCCGTCCGTGGGACAGGGCCTAGGCGAGCAGTACTTC. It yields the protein CASSPSVGQGLGEQYF.

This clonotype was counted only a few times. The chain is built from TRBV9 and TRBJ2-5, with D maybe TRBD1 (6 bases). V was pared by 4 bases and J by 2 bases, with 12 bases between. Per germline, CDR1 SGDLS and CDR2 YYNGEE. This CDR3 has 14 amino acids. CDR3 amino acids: CASSLTDRQETQYF. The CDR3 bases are TGTGCCAGCAGCCTAACAGACAGGCAAGAGACCCAGTACTTC.

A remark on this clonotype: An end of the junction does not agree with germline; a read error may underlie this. CDR3 sequence (DNA): TGCGCCAGCAGTTTGGACAGGAGCTACTCTTACAATGAGCAGTTCTTC. As protein: CASSLDRSYSYNEQFF. J is TRBJ2-1 and V is TRBV5-1; 7 nucleotides align to TRBD1. The germline CDR1 and CDR2 sequences are SGHRS and YFSETQ. The length of the CDR3 is 16 residues. The complete variable domain, with remaining parts taken from reference TRBV5-1 and TRBJ2-1, reads KAGVTQTPRYLIKTRGQQVTLSCSPISGHRSVSWYQQTPGQGLQFLFEYFSETQRNKGNFPGRFSGRQFSNSRSEMNVSTLELGDSALYLCASSLDRSYSYNEQFFGPGTRLTVL.

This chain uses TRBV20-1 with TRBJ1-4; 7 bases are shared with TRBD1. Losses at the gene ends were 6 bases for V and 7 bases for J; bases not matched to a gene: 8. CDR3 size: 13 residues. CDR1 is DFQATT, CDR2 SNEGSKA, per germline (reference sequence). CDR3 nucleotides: TGCAGTGCCCGGACAGGTCCAATTGAAAAACTGTTTTTT. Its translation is CSARTGPIEKLFF.

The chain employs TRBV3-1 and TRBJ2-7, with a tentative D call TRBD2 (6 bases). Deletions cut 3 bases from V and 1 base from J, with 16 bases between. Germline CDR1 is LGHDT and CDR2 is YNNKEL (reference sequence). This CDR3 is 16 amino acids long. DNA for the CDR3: TGTGCCAGCAGCCATGCAACGGGGGTCTCTTCCTACGAGCAGTACTTC. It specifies CASSHATGVSSYEQYF.

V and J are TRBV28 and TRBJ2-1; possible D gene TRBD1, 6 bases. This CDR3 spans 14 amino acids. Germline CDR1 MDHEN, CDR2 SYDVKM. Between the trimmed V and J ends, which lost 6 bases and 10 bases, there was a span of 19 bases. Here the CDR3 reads CASRRQVSSYEQFF. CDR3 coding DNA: TGTGCCAGCAGGCGACAGGTGAGCTCCTACGAGCAGTTCTTC.

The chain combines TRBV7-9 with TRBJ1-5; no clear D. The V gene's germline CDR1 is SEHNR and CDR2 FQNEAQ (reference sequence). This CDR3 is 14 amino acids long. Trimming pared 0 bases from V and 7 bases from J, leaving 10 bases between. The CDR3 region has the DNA TGTGCCAGCAGCTTAGCGATCCTTAACCAGCCCCAGCATTTT. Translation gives CASSLAILNQPQHF.

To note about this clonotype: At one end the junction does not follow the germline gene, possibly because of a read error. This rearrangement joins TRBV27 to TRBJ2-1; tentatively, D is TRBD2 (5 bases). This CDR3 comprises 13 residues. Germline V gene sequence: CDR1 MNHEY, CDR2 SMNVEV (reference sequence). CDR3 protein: CASRRPSYKEQFF. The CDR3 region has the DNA TGTGCCAGCAGGAGGCCTAGCTACAAGGAGCAGTTCTTC.

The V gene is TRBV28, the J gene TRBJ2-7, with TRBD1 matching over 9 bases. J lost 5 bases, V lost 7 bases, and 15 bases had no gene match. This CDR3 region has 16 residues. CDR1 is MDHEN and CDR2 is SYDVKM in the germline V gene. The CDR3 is CASTPQTTGGRNEQYF. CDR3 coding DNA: TGTGCCAGCACACCTCAAACGACAGGGGGGAGGAACGAGCAGTACTTC. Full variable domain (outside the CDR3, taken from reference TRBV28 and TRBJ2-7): DVKVTQSSRYLVKRTGEKVFLECVQDMDHENMFWYRQDPGLGLRLIYFSYDVKMKEKGDIPEGYSVSREKKERFSLILESASTNQTSMYLCASTPQTTGGRNEQYFGPGTRLTVT.